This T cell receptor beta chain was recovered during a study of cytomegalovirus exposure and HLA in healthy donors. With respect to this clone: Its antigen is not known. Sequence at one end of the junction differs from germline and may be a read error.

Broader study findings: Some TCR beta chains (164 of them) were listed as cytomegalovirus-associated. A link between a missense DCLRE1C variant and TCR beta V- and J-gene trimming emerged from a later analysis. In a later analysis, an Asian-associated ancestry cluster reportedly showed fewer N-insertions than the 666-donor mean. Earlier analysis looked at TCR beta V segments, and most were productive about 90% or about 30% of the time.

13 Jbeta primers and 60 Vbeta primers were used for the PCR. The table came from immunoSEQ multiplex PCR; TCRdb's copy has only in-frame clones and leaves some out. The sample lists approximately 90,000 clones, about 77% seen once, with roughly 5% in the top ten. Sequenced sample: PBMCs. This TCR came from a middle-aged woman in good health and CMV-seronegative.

The DNA of the CDR3 is TGCAGCGTTGAAGGACCATCGGGGCAGGGGCTCTTC. Translated: CSVEGPSGQGLF. The chain uses TRBV29-1 and TRBJ1-2, with a weak D call TRBD1 (6 bases). Per germline, CDR1 SQVTM and CDR2 ANQGSEA. The CDR3 extends over 12 amino acids.